The present TCR beta chain was sequenced within a study of shared clonotypes between healthy human individuals (TCRdb year 2020). As for the study more broadly: The cohort comprised a couple of women and three men aged 18 to 49 years. To estimate repertoire size and how much clonotypes are shared between individuals, the study performed deep sequencing of blood TCR repertoires from a few healthy adults. Libraries were prepared and TCR repertoires were sequenced by different laboratories using diverse techniques, in order to increase sequencing depth and limit assay-specific biases. Per donor, leukapheresis produced somewhere between about 0.94 and 9.5 billion PBMCs.

Donors were healthy HIV-negative adults with no recently reported acute infections or vaccinations. All donors were Caucasian adults living in Nashville, Tennessee, USA. For unsorted samples, some 90 million PBMCs were counted, and genomic DNA was extracted using the QIAamp DNA Blood Mini kit. Blood was collected by leukapheresis, and PBMCs were isolated by Ficoll-Histopaque density gradient centrifugation and then cryopreserved in liquid nitrogen vapor phase. The paper as a whole reports these results and caveats: The small number of donors limited the genetic and exposure-history diversity represented. Sampling was limited to blood, and TCR repertoires in tissue likely differ from TCR repertoires in blood. Pairwise subsampling indicated that sequencing depth was expected to affect the degree of clonotype sharing among donors.

As for this clone: What this receptor recognizes is not known. No qualities accompany the bases; no much larger clone lies one base away.

TCR CDR3 regions were amplified from genomic DNA by multiplex PCR using the deep immunoSEQ assay. For each cell subset, the extracted genomic DNA was distributed evenly across all wells of several immunoSEQ 96-well plates, and each plate served as one replicate. For unsorted PBMC, each replicate PCR was loaded with approximately 300 ng genomic DNA, equivalent to tens of thousands of T cell genomes. Ten immunoSEQ deep assay plates were used to sequence unsorted PBMC genomic DNA. Purified libraries were quantified with a Qubit 3.0 fluorometer, sized on a Bioanalyzer 2100, and re-quantified with the KAPA Library Quantification kit. Every immunoSEQ 96-well plate was sequenced on a dedicated single-read 150-cycle Illumina NextSeq 550 flow cell. The authors' analysis ran thus. Because the immunoSEQ output held only junctional sequences and lacked quality scores, the filtering could not match the filtering applied to full-length reads. Sequences were annotated with PyIR, a Python wrapper for IgBLAST v1.9, using IMGT germline references to assign V/J genes and CDR3. Reads were removed for weak V/J assignments (E-value above 1e-6), missing CDR3, stop codons, out-of-frame junctions, or ambiguous translated residues. V3J clonotypes were defined by identical inferred V gene, J gene, and CDR3 amino acid sequence. To compute the percentage overlap between repertoires, the number of shared unique clonotypes was divided by the size of the smaller repertoire. Repertoire richness was assessed with RTK rarefaction, the Chao1 estimator, and Recon v2.1 estimates of unobserved clonotypes. TCRdb's version of the immuneACCESS table is confined to in-frame rearrangements and falls short of the full clone set. An unresolved V gene accounts for under half of the shortfall where checked; the remainder is of unknown origin. The DNA was the basis for D and trimming; V, J and clone size are from that table. The sample table shows roughly 490,000 clones, and around three quarters are seen once. Approximately 12% of the sample comes from the top ten.

Inclusive of the bounding cysteine and phenylalanine, the CDR3 is 19 residues long. Of all the DNA, just the CDR3 is kept, 57 bases in frame from base 1. The sequence came from a woman aged 40 to 50 in good health. Some clones in this sample may be carry-over from other donors' samples. The sequenced sample consisted of PBMCs. The chain is assembled from TRBV21-1 and TRBJ2-6; no DNA check was done on the table's D call, TRBD2. TRBV21-1 is a pseudogene segment. The CDR3 corresponds to CASSPNSGGDCSGANVLTF. The nucleotide sequence reads TGTGCCAGCAGCCCGAACTCGGGGGGGGATTGTTCTGGGGCCAACGTCCTGACTTTC.